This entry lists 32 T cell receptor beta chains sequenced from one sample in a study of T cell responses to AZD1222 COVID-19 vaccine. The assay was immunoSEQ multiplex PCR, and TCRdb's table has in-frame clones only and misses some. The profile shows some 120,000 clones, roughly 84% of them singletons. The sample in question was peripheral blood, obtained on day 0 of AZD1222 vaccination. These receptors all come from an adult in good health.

CDR3 protein: CASSWGTDLGSPLHF. For the CDR3, the DNA is TGTGCCAGCAGCTGGGGGACAGATCTTGGTTCACCCCTCCACTTT. The genes are TRBV5-5 and TRBJ1-6, with 7 bases matching TRBD1. This CDR3 has 15 amino acids. Per the germline V gene, CDR1 is SGHKS and CDR2 is YYEKEE (reference sequence). Unmatched junction bases numbered 9, after V lost 3 bases and J lost 9 bases.

The CDR3 here is CSVAGSGNQPQHF. Here the CDR3 DNA reads TGCAGCGTGGCAGGGTCAGGCAATCAGCCCCAGCATTTT. The chain combines TRBV29-1 with TRBJ1-5, with a weak D call TRBD1 (5 bases). V gave up 6 bases and J gave up 2 bases, with 11 bases separating them. Germline V gene data show CDR1 as SQVTM and CDR2 as ANQGSEA. This CDR3 has 13 amino acids.

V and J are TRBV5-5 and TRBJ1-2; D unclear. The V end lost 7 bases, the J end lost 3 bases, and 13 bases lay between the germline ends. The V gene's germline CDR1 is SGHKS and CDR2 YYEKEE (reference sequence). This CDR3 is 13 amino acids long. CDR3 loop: CASGSNPDYGYTF. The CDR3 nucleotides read TGTGCCAGCGGGTCAAACCCTGACTATGGCTACACCTTC.

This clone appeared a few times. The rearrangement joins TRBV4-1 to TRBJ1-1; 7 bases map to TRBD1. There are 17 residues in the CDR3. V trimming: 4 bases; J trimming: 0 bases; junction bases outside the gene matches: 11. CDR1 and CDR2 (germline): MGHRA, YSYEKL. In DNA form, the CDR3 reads TGCGCCAGCAGCCCGTACCTCGGGGGGACAGTGAACACTGAAGCTTTCTTT. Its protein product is CASSPYLGGTVNTEAFF.

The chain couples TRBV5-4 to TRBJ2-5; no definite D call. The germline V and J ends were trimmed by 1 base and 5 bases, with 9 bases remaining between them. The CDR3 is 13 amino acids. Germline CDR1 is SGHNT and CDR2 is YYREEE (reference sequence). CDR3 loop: CASSLIAAETQYF. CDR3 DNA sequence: TGTGCCAGCAGCTTGATCGCGGCGGAGACCCAGTACTTC.

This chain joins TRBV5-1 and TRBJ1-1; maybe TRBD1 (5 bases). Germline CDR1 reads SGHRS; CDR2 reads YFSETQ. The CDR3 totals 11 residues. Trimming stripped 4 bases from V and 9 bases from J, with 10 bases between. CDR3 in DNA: TGCGCCAGCAGCGATTACAGGAAAGCTTTCTTT. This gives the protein CASSDYRKAFF. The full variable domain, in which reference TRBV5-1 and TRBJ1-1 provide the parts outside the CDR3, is KAGVTQTPRYLIKTRGQQVTLSCSPISGHRSVSWYQQTPGQGLQFLFEYFSETQRNKGNFPGRFSGRQFSNSRSEMNVSTLELGDSALYLCASSDYRKAFFGQGTRLTVV.

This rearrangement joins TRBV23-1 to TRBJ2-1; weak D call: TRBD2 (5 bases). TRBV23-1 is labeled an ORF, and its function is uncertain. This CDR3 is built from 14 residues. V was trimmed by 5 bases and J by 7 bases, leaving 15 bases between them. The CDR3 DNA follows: TGCGCCAGCAGTGGAGGAAAGGGAAGGAATGAGCAGTTCTTC. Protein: CASSGGKGRNEQFF.

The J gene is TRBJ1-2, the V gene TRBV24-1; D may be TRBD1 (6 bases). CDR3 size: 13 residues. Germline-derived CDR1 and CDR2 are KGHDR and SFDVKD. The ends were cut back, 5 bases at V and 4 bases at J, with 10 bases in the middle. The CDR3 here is CATSGGGPYGYTF. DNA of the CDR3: TGTGCCACCAGTGGGGGGGGGCCCTATGGCTACACCTTC.

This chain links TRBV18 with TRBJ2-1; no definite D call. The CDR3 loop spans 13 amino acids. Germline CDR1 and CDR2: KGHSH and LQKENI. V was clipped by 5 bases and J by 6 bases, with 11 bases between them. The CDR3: CASSTATSNEQFF. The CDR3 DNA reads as TGTGCCAGCTCAACGGCCACGTCCAATGAGCAGTTCTTC. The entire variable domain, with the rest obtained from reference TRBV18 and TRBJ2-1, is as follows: NAGVMQNPRHLVRRRGQEARLRCSPMKGHSHVYWYRQLPEEGLKFMVYLQKENIIDESGMPKERFSAEFPKEGPSILRIQQVVRGDSAAYFCASSTATSNEQFFGPGTRLTVL.

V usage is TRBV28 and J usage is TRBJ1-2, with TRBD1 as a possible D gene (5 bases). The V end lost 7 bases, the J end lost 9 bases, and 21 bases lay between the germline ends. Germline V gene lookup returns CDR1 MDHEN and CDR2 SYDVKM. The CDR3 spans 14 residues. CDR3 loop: CASNPPQELFSYTF. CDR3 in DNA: TGTGCCAGCAATCCCCCACAGGAGCTCTTTAGCTACACCTTC.

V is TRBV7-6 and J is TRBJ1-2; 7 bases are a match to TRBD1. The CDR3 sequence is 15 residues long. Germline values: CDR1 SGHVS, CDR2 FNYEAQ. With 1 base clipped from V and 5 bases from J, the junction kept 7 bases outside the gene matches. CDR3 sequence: CASSLEPGTDYGYTF. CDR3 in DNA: TGTGCCAGCAGCTTAGAGCCCGGGACAGATTATGGCTACACCTTC.

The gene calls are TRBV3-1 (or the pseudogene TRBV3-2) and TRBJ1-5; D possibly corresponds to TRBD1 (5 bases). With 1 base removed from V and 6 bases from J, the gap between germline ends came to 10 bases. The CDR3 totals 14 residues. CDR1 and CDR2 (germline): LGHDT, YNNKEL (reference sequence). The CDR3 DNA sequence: TGTGCCAGCAGCCAAGTGGGGGAAGGTCAGCCCCAGCATTTT. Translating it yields CASSQVGEGQPQHF.

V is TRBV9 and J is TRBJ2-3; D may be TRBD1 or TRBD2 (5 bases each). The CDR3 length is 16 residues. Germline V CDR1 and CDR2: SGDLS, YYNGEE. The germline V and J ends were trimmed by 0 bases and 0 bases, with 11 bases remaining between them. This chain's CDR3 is CASSVAGTVSTDTQYF. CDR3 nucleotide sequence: TGTGCCAGCAGCGTAGCTGGGACGGTCAGCACAGATACGCAGTATTTT. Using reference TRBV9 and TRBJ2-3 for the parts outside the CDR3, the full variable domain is DSGVTQTPKHLITATGQRVTLRCSPRSGDLSVYWYQQSLDQGLQFLIQYYNGEERAKGNILERFSAQQFPDLHSELNLSSLELGDSALYFCASSVAGTVSTDTQYFGPGTRLTVL.

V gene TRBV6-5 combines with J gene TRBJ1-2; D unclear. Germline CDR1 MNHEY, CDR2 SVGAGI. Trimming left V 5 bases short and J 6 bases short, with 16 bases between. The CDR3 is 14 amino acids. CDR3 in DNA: TGTGCCAGCAGTACAATTGGGAGGATCGATGGCTACACCTTC. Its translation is CASSTIGRIDGYTF.

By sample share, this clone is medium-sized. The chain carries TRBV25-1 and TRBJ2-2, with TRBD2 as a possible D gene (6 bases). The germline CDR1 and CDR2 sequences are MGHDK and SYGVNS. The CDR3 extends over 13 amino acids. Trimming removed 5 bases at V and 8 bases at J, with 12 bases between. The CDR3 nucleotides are TGTGCCAGCAGTATGGGGGAGGTGGGGGAGCTGTTTTTT. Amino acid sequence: CASSMGEVGELFF.

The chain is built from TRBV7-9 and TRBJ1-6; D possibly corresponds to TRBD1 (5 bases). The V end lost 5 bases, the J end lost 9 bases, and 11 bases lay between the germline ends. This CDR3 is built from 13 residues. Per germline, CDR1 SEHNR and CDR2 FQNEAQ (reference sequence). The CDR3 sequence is CASSGGSFSPLHF. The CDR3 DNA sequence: TGTGCCAGCAGCGGGGGGTCGTTTTCACCCCTCCACTTT.

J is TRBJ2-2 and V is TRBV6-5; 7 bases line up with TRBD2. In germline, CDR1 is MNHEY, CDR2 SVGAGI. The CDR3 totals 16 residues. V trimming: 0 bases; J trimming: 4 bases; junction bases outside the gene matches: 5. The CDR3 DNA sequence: TGTGCCAGCAGTTACTCACGCGGGAGTGGCACCGGGGAGCTGTTTTTT. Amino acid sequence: CASSYSRGSGTGELFF.

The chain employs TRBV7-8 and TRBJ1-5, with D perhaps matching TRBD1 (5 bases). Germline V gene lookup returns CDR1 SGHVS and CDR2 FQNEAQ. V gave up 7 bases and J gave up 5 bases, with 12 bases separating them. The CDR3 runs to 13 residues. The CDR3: CASTFGGYQPQHF. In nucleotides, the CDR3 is TGTGCCAGCACCTTTGGGGGATATCAGCCCCAGCATTTT. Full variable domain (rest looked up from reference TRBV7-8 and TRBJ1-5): GAGVSQSPRYKVAKRGQDVALRCDPISGHVSLFWYQQALGQGPEFLTYFQNEAQLDKSGLPSDRFFAERPEGSVSTLKIQRTQQEDSAVYLCASTFGGYQPQHFGDGTRLSIL.

CDR3 sequence: CASSRSTASGNTIYF. The CDR3 DNA follows: TGTGCCAGCAGCCGCTCGACAGCCTCTGGAAACACCATATATTTT. The chain links TRBV6-5 to TRBJ1-3; the D gene is possibly TRBD1 (5 bases). Germline V gene lookup returns CDR1 MNHEY and CDR2 SVGAGI. This CDR3 has 15 amino acids. Trimming left V 6 bases short and J 0 bases short, with 12 bases between.

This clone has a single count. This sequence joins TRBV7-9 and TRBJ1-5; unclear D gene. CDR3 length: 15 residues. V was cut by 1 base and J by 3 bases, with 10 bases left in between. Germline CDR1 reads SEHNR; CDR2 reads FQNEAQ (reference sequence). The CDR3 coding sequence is TGTGCCAGCAGCTTAGATCCGAAGTACAATCAGCCCCAGCATTTT. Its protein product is CASSLDPKYNQPQHF.

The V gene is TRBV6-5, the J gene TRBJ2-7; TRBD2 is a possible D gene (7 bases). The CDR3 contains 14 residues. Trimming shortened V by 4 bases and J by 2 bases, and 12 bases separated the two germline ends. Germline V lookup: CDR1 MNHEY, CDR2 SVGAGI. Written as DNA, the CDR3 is TGTGCCAGCAGTTGGAGGGGGGGAACCTACGAGCAGTACTTC. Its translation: CASSWRGGTYEQYF.

The CDR3 loop is CASTPGDRAYTDTQYF. For the CDR3, the DNA is TGTGCCAGCACCCCCGGGGACAGGGCGTACACAGATACGCAGTATTTT. The chain carries TRBV28 and TRBJ2-3, with TRBD1 matching 9 bases. Germline V lookup: CDR1 MDHEN, CDR2 SYDVKM. The CDR3 length is 16 residues. V shed 7 bases, J shed 2 bases, and the junction held 10 bases outside the gene matches.

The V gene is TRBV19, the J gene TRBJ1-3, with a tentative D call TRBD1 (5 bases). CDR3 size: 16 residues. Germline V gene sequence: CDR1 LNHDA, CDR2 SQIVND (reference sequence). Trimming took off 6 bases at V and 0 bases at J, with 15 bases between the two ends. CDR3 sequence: CASRLEQDYSGNTIYF. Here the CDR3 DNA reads TGTGCCAGTAGGCTGGAACAGGATTACTCTGGAAACACCATATATTTT.

The CDR3 DNA is TGTGCCATCAGCCACGACAGGGGAAATCAGCCCCAGCATTTT. Protein: CAISHDRGNQPQHF. This chain links TRBV10-3 with TRBJ1-5, with 8 nucleotides matching TRBD1. Per germline, CDR1 ENHRY and CDR2 SYGVKD. The CDR3 extends over 14 amino acids. J lost 4 bases, V lost 6 bases, and 5 bases had no gene match.

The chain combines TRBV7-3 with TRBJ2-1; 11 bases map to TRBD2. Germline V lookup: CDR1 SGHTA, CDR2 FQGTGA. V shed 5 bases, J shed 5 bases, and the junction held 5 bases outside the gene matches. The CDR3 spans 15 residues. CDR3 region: CASSLGLAGNNEQFF. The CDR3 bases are TGTGCCAGCAGCCTCGGACTAGCGGGCAACAATGAGCAGTTCTTC. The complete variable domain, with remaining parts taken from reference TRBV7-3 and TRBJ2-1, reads GAGVSQTPSNKVTEKGKYVELRCDPISGHTALYWYRQSLGQGPEFLIYFQGTGAADDSGLPNDRFFAVRPEGSVSTLKIQRTERGDSAVYLCASSLGLAGNNEQFFGPGTRLTVL.

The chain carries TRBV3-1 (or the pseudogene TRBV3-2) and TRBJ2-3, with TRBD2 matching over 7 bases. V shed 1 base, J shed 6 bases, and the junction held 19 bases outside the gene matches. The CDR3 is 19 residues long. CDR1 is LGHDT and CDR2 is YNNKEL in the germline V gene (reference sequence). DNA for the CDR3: TGTGCCAGCAGCCAAGTGAGCGGTCGAAGCGGGAAGTCCTCGGATACGCAGTATTTT. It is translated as CASSQVSGRSGKSSDTQYF.

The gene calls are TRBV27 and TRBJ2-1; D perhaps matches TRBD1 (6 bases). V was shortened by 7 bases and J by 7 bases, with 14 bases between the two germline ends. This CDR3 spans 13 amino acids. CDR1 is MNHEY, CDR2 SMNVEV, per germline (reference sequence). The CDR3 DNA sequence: TGTGCCAGCACTACCGGCAGGGGAAATGAGCAGTTCTTC. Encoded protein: CASTTGRGNEQFF.

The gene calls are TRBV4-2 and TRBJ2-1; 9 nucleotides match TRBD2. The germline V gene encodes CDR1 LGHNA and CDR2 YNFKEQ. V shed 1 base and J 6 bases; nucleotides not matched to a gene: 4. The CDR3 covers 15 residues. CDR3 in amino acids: CASSQAASGVNEQFF. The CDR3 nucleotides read TGTGCCAGCAGCCAAGCGGCTAGCGGGGTCAATGAGCAGTTCTTC.

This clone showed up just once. Here the CDR3 reads CAISEGDYTEAFF. As DNA, the CDR3 is TGTGCCATCAGTGAAGGGGACTACACTGAAGCTTTCTTT. This rearrangement joins TRBV10-3 to TRBJ1-1; D might be TRBD1 (5 bases). The CDR3 contains 13 residues. Trimming removed 3 bases from V and 3 bases from J, with 8 bases in between. Germline V CDR1 and CDR2: ENHRY, SYGVKD.

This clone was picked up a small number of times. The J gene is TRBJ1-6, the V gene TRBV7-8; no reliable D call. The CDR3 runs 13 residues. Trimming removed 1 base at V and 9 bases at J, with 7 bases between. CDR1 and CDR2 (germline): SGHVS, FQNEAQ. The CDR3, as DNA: TGTGCCAGCAGCTTAGATTTGGGTTCACCCCTCCACTTT. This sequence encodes CASSLDLGSPLHF.

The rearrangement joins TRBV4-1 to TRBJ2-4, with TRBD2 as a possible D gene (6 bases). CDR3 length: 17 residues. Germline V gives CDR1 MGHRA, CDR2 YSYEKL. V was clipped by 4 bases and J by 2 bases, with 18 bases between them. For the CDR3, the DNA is TGCGCCAGCAGCCTCCCGAAAGGAGGAGGGACCAAAAACATTCAGTACTTC. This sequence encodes CASSLPKGGGTKNIQYF.

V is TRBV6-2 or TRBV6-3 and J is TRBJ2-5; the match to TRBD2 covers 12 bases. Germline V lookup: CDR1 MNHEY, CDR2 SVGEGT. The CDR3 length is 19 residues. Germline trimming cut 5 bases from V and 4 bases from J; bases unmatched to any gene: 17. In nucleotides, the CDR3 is TGTGCCAGCAGTACATACCCCCTAGTCGGACTAGCGGGGAGAGAGACCCAGTACTTC. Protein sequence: CASSTYPLVGLAGRETQYF.